This T cell receptor beta chain is from a study of vaccination and CD4 T cells after COVID-19. About the study: Cells received overlapping spike peptides from SARS-CoV-2, HCoV-NL63, HCoV-OC43 and HCoV-229E as stimulation. Study-level findings and limits: Among convalescent patients, a median approximately 86% of reactive clones emerged only after vaccination. 304 of 307 vaccine-specific clones from convalescent patients were spike mono-reactive.

Researchers used the Oncomine TCR Beta short-read assay to sequence DNA from cultured CD4+ T cells. Genomic DNA extraction was carried out from cultured CD4+ T cells. Using its own MiXCR run on the PCR reads, TCRdb lists one record per CDR3 protein. The repertoire holds roughly 20,000 distinct CDR3 sequences, with roughly two fifths as singletons. Germline V gives CDR1 SGHRS, CDR2 YFSETQ. V was shortened by 0 bases and J by 5 bases, with 14 bases between the two germline ends. CDR3 size: 15 residues. Turning to this clonotype: Its cognate antigen is unknown.

Treatment in this sample: approximately 9-day PBMC culture with coronavirus spike peptide pools or control peptides (ViraFEST assay). The sample in question was CD4+ T cells from blood, cultured in vitro, obtained before SARS-CoV-2 vaccination. The receptor comes from a human donor who had recovered from COVID-19. J is TRBJ2-5 and V is TRBV5-1; TRBD2 is a possible D gene (6 bases). The CDR3 loop reads CASSLDGGGLETQYF. CDR3 nucleotides: TGCGCCAGCAGCTTGGATGGTGGAGGGTTGGAGACCCAGTACTTC.